The rows below give T cell receptor beta chains drawn from one sample of a study of shared clonotypes between healthy human individuals. Assay: immunoSEQ multiplex PCR; the TCRdb copy retains only in-frame clones and omits some. The sample lists approximately 980,000 clones; roughly 72% were seen once. Sequencing was done on a sample of memory CD4+ T cells sorted from blood. The origin of the receptors is a man younger than 30 in good health. CDR3s include the opening cysteine and the closing phenylalanine or tryptophan. The order of the fields is D gene, clone size, V gene, J gene, CDR3 protein, CDR3 DNA. A D gene is named only where the DNA matches it firmly. Part of the rows lack a size; the others show once, few, many or a class for expanded clones.

.	.	TRBV6-6	TRBJ1-4	CASRSTETNEKLFF	TGTGCCAGCAGATCAACTGAGACTAATGAAAAACTGTTTTTT
.	.	TRBV18	TRBJ2-7	CASSPQEGGHEQYF	TGTGCCAGCTCACCACAGGAGGGCGGACACGAGCAGTACTTC
.	.	TRBV19	TRBJ2-3	CASSIVSTTDTQYF	TGTGCCAGTAGTATAGTTTCTACCACAGATACGCAGTATTTT
.	.	TRBV7-2	TRBJ1-6	CASRPRTSNSPLHF	TGTGCCAGCAGGCCAAGGACCTCTAATTCACCCCTCCACTTT
.	.	TRBV11-1	TRBJ1-2	CASSLAAGAGYTF	TGTGCCAGCAGCTTAGCGGCGGGGGCTGGCTACACCTTC
TRBD2	.	TRBV6-5	TRBJ2-7	CASSNLGTSISEQYF	TGTGCCAGCAGTAACCTCGGGACTAGTATCTCCGAGCAGTACTTC
.	.	TRBV20-1	TRBJ2-5	CSAIKETQYF	TGCAGTGCTATTAAAGAGACCCAGTACTTC
TRBD1	.	TRBV5-1	TRBJ2-3	CASSLGAGTGRDTQYF	TGCGCCAGCAGCTTGGGGGCCGGGACAGGAAGAGATACGCAGTATTTT
.	.	TRBV7-9	TRBJ2-1	CASNLQSYNEQFF	TGTGCCAGCAACTTACAGTCCTACAATGAGCAGTTCTTC
.	.	TRBV27	TRBJ1-6	CASSFRFESPLHF	TGTGCCAGCAGTTTCCGTTTTGAGTCCCCCCTCCACTTT
TRBD1	.	TRBV6-1	TRBJ2-1	CASSADRGSYNEQFF	TGTGCCAGCAGTGCGGACAGGGGGTCCTACAATGAGCAGTTCTTC
.	few	TRBV30	TRBJ1-1	CAWSYTTEAFF	TGTGCCTGGAGTTATACAACTGAAGCTTTCTTT
.	many	TRBV7-9	TRBJ2-6	CASSPDNSGANVLTF	TGTGCCAGCAGTCCCGACAACTCTGGGGCCAACGTCCTGACTTTC
.	once	TRBV7-9	TRBJ2-7	CASSLAREVGEQYF	TGTGCCAGCAGCTTAGCCAGGGAAGTTGGCGAGCAGTACTTC
TRBD1	.	TRBV5-1	TRBJ2-5	CASSYGQGGYQETQYF	TGCGCCAGCAGCTACGGACAGGGGGGGTACCAAGAGACCCAGTACTTC
.	.	TRBV5-1	TRBJ2-6	CASSIEGRSGANVLTF	TGCGCCAGCAGTATCGAAGGTCGCTCTGGGGCCAACGTCCTGACTTTC
.	.	TRBV7-9	TRBJ2-1	CGVGDPARGSEQFF	TGTGGGGTCGGGGACCCAGCGAGGGGTAGTGAGCAGTTCTTC
.	once	TRBV7-2	TRBJ1-6	CASSKDNSPLHF	TGTGCCAGCAGCAAAGATAATTCACCCCTCCACTTT
TRBD1	.	TRBV10-3	TRBJ1-1	CAISESRDRVNTEAFF	TGTGCCATCAGTGAGTCGAGGGACAGGGTCAACACTGAAGCTTTCTTT
.	.	TRBV2	TRBJ2-5	CASTLLGFETQYF	TGTGCCAGCACCCTCCTAGGGTTCGAGACCCAGTACTTC
.	.	TRBV21-1	TRBJ1-5	CASGFRDRRDNQPQHF	TGTGCCAGCGGATTCCGGGACAGAAGAGACAATCAGCCCCAGCATTTT
.	.	TRBV13	TRBJ2-3	CASSTGSTDTQYF	TGTGCCAGCAGCACCGGGAGCACAGATACGCAGTATTTT
TRBD1	.	TRBV11-2	TRBJ2-1	CASSLDGTGVNEQFF	TGTGCCAGCAGCTTAGATGGGACAGGGGTTAATGAGCAGTTCTTC
.	.	TRBV6-6	TRBJ2-1	CASSYSAGNNEQFF	TGTGCCAGCAGTTACTCCGCAGGTAATAATGAGCAGTTCTTC
TRBD2	.	TRBV14	TRBJ2-2	CASSPSLVGSRGGLFF	TGTGCCAGCAGCCCAAGTCTCGTGGGCAGCCGGGGGGGGCTGTTTTTT
TRBD2	.	TRBV5-1	TRBJ2-2	CASSSLADTGELFF	TGCGCCAGCAGTTCCCTAGCGGACACCGGGGAGCTGTTTTTT
.	.	TRBV5-6	TRBJ1-6	CASSFPFNSPLHF	TGTGCCAGCAGCTTTCCCTTTAATTCACCCCTCCACTTT
.	few	TRBV6-5	TRBJ2-3	CASSLGQGSTDTQYF	TGTGCCAGCAGTTTGGGGCAGGGTAGCACAGATACGCAGTATTTT
.	.	TRBV2	TRBJ2-7	CASSGTRSYEQYF	TGTGCCAGCAGCGGCACAAGATCCTACGAGCAGTACTTC
TRBD2	.	TRBV5-6	TRBJ2-3	CASSSTSGGADTQYF	TGTGCCAGCAGCTCCACTAGCGGGGGTGCCGATACGCAGTATTTT
.	.	TRBV11-3	TRBJ2-1	CASSLAGTSYNEQFF	TGTGCCAGCAGCTTAGCAGGTACTTCCTACAATGAGCAGTTCTTC
.	.	TRBV9	TRBJ2-7	CASSVTGTEFSYEQYF	TGTGCCAGCAGCGTAACCGGGACGGAATTCTCCTACGAGCAGTACTTC
.	once	TRBV18	TRBJ2-7	CASSPGQVGYEQYF	TGTGCCAGCTCACCGGGGCAGGTCGGCTACGAGCAGTACTTC
.	.	TRBV30	TRBJ1-4	CAWSVHRNDEKLFF	TGTGCCTGGAGTGTACACCGAAATGATGAAAAACTGTTTTTT
.	.	TRBV29-1	TRBJ2-5	CSVEQGQETQYF	TGCAGCGTTGAACAGGGCCAAGAGACCCAGTACTTC
.	once	TRBV7-7	TRBJ2-7	CASSSLAENINFIDEQYF	TGTGCTAGCAGCTCCCTGGCCGAAAACATTAACTTCATCGACGAGCAGTACTTC
.	.	TRBV20-1	TRBJ1-2	CSASRQDGYTF	TGCAGTGCTTCACGACAGGATGGCTACACCTTC
.	.	TRBV6-6	TRBJ1-1	CASTNGGAREAFF	TGTGCCAGCACCAACGGGGGGGCGCGGGAAGCTTTCTTT
TRBD1	many	TRBV10-3	TRBJ2-7	CAIRETGNEQYF	TGTGCCATCAGGGAGACAGGGAACGAGCAGTACTTC
.	.	TRBV10-3	TRBJ2-6	CASSEVLLLGANVLTF	TGTGCCAGCAGTGAAGTACTCCTCCTCGGGGCCAACGTCCTGACTTTC
TRBD1	.	TRBV28	TRBJ1-1	CASSSLSGTGLGLNTEAFF	TGTGCCAGCAGTTCCCTGTCGGGGACAGGTTTGGGGTTGAACACTGAAGCTTTCTTT
TRBD1	few	TRBV27	TRBJ1-2	CASSLGPGQGGYGYTF	TGTGCCAGCAGTTTAGGACCGGGACAGGGGGGATATGGCTACACCTTC
.	.	TRBV10-3	TRBJ2-3	CAISDFSGSTDTQYF	TGTGCCATCAGTGACTTCAGCGGGAGCACAGATACGCAGTATTTT
TRBD1	many	TRBV30	TRBJ1-6	CAWSRGQGSPLHF	TGTGCCTGGAGCCGAGGACAGGGCTCACCCCTCCACTTT
TRBD1	few	TRBV7-9	TRBJ2-7	CASSLAPGQTYEQYF	TGTGCCAGCAGCTTAGCGCCGGGACAGACCTACGAGCAGTACTTC
.	.	TRBV28	TRBJ1-3	CASSLLQIRSGNTIYF	TGTGCCAGCAGTTTACTCCAGATCCGCTCTGGAAACACCATATATTTT
.	.	TRBV2	TRBJ1-5	CASSENSVYSNQPQHF	TGTGCCAGCAGTGAAAATTCGGTCTATAGCAATCAGCCCCAGCATTTT
.	.	TRBV5-1	TRBJ2-7	CASSLAGGEVSYEQYF	TGCGCCAGCAGCTTGGCCGGCGGGGAGGTATCCTACGAGCAGTACTTC
TRBD1	.	TRBV5-5	TRBJ2-7	CASSRLNQPLSGTGVYEQYF	TGTGCCAGCAGCCGATTGAACCAACCACTATCCGGGACAGGGGTCTACGAGCAGTACTTC
TRBD2	.	TRBV7-2	TRBJ2-1	CASSSNSGPPYNEQFF	TGTGCCAGCAGCTCAAATAGCGGGCCCCCCTACAATGAGCAGTTCTTC
.	.	TRBV9	TRBJ2-7	CASSGAGAYEQYF	TGTGCCAGCAGCGGGGCAGGGGCCTACGAGCAGTACTTC
TRBD1	.	TRBV9	TRBJ1-4	CASSSDRVHEKLFF	TGTGCCAGCAGCTCCGACAGGGTCCATGAAAAACTGTTTTTT
.	.	TRBV7-8	TRBJ1-2	CASSLGSTNYGYTF	TGTGCCAGCAGCTTGGGTTCGACGAACTATGGCTACACCTTC